This TCR beta chain emerged from a study of T-cell memory formation after mild COVID-19. Findings of the study overall: Clones contracting day 15 to 85 were balanced CD4/CD8; later expanders leaned CD4+.

Germline V gives CDR1 MNHEY, CDR2 SVGEGT. The CDR3 has 18 residues. J lost 2 bases, V lost 5 bases, and 10 bases had no gene match. After 5'RACE with constant-segment primers, TCR alpha and TCR beta cDNA libraries carrying sample barcodes and UMIs were obtained. MiXCR, applied by TCRdb to the 5' RACE reads, yields one record per CDR3 protein. The sample has about 270,000 distinct CDR3 sequences; less than 20% are singletons. Regarding this clonotype: Its antigen is unknown.

The sequence derives from an adult woman who had mild COVID-19 (a few samples of this study predate the infection). Cell type and time point are not known. Sequenced material: PBMCs or a T cell subset sorted from them (not recorded which). The chain joins TRBV6-2 or TRBV6-3 to TRBJ2-7, with TRBD2 identical over 15 bases. CDR3: CASSPRGTSGGRPYEQYF. The CDR3 coding sequence is TGTGCCAGCAGTCCCCGCGGGACTAGCGGGGGGCGCCCCTACGAGCAGTACTTC.